Following are 28 T cell receptor beta chains from one sample sequenced in a study of T cell responses to AZD1222 COVID-19 vaccine. Assay used: immunoSEQ multiplex PCR; TCRdb lists only in-frame clones, some missing. The table lists about 130,000 clones, about 90% of them singletons. Here the sequenced sample was peripheral blood, taken on day 0 of AZD1222 vaccination. Receptors originate from an adult in good health.

V is TRBV5-4 and J is TRBJ1-1; 9 nucleotides agree with TRBD1. Per the germline V gene, CDR1 is SGHNT and CDR2 is YYREEE (reference sequence). The V gene end was trimmed by 4 bases and the J gene end by 11 bases; junction bases not matched to a gene: 12. This CDR3 contains 14 residues. The CDR3 nucleotides read TGTGCCAGCAGCCGGTTGGGACAGGGTGCTTCCGCTTTCTTT. Encoded protein: CASSRLGQGASAFF.

The V call is TRBV18, the J call TRBJ1-4, with unresolved D. The CDR3 length is 15 residues. Germline V CDR1 and CDR2: KGHSH, LQKENI. V was trimmed by 2 bases and J by 5 bases, leaving 12 bases between them. The CDR3 DNA follows: TGTGCCAGCTCACCAACCAACATCGGAAATGAAAAACTGTTTTTT. It specifies CASSPTNIGNEKLFF. Together with reference TRBV18 and TRBJ1-4, the CDR3 gives the full variable domain: NAGVMQNPRHLVRRRGQEARLRCSPMKGHSHVYWYRQLPEEGLKFMVYLQKENIIDESGMPKERFSAEFPKEGPSILRIQQVVRGDSAAYFCASSPTNIGNEKLFFGSGTQLSVL.

This clone has only a few counts. J is TRBJ2-7 and V is TRBV3-1 (or the pseudogene TRBV3-2); possible D gene TRBD2, 7 bases. The CDR3 has 14 residues. Germline CDR1 is LGHDT and CDR2 is YNNKEL (reference sequence). The germline V and J ends were trimmed by 3 bases and 3 bases, with 12 bases remaining between them. CDR3 amino acids: CASSQRGGIYEQYF. As DNA, the CDR3 is TGTGCCAGCAGCCAGAGGGGGGGCATCTACGAGCAGTACTTC.

The chain is built from TRBV29-1 and TRBJ1-3; D is unclear. CDR1 SQVTM and CDR2 ANQGSEA come from the germline V gene. The CDR3 has 13 residues. The V end lost 4 bases, the J end lost 0 bases, and 7 bases lay between the germline ends. The CDR3 spells CSVGEYSGNTIYF. In nucleotides, the CDR3 is TGCAGCGTTGGTGAATACTCTGGAAACACCATATATTTT.

J is TRBJ1-1 and V is TRBV5-4, with D unclear. V shed 3 bases and J shed 2 bases, with 14 bases lying between them. The CDR3 has 15 residues. Germline V gives CDR1 SGHNT, CDR2 YYREEE (reference sequence). The CDR3 loop is CASSSASTANTEAFF. The CDR3 DNA reads as TGTGCCAGCAGCTCGGCCTCAACAGCTAACACTGAAGCTTTCTTT.

This chain uses TRBV5-4 with TRBJ2-3; no definite D call. Per the germline V gene, CDR1 is SGHNT and CDR2 is YYREEE (reference sequence). Trimming shortened V by 0 bases and J by 4 bases, and 9 bases separated the two germline ends. The CDR3 sequence is 14 residues long. The CDR3 DNA is TGTGCCAGCAGCTTGGACTTTGGCGCAGATACGCAGTATTTT. Protein sequence: CASSLDFGADTQYF.

The V and J genes are TRBV6-2 or TRBV6-3 and TRBJ2-7; weak D call: TRBD1 (6 bases). The germline V and J ends were trimmed by 3 bases and 11 bases, with 11 bases remaining between them. Germline values: CDR1 MNHEY, CDR2 SVGEGT. The CDR3 loop spans 11 amino acids. The CDR3 DNA is TGTGCCAGCAGTTATCCGACAGGCAAGTACTTC. The encoded protein is CASSYPTGKYF.

V usage is TRBV5-4 and J usage is TRBJ2-2; D is perhaps TRBD2 (7 bases). Germline V gene sequence: CDR1 SGHNT, CDR2 YYREEE (reference sequence). The CDR3 has 15 residues. V lost 4 bases to trimming and J lost 5 bases, with 15 bases between them. The CDR3 spells CASSPTGGNTGELFF. CDR3 coding DNA: TGTGCCAGCAGCCCGACGGGGGGCAATACCGGGGAGCTGTTTTTT. Based on the CDR3 plus reference TRBV5-4 and TRBJ2-2, the full variable domain is ETGVTQSPTHLIKTRGQQVTLRCSSQSGHNTVSWYQQALGQGPQFIFQYYREEENGRGNFPPRFSGLQFPNYSSELNVNALELDDSALYLCASSPTGGNTGELFFGEGSRLTVL.

The genes are TRBV5-6 and TRBJ2-2, with 8 bases that match TRBD2. From germline, CDR1 is SGHDT and CDR2 YYEEEE. The trim removed 3 bases at V and 3 bases at J, leaving 4 bases unmatched. The CDR3 covers 15 residues. The CDR3 sequence is CASSYSGVDTGELFF. DNA for the CDR3: TGTGCCAGCAGCTATAGCGGGGTTGACACCGGGGAGCTGTTTTTT.

The V gene is TRBV19, the J gene TRBJ1-2, with D maybe TRBD1 (6 bases). Per germline, CDR1 LNHDA and CDR2 SQIVND (reference sequence). The CDR3 spans 15 residues. V lost 5 bases, J lost 3 bases, and 16 bases lay in between. The CDR3 spells CASSDYRDPYYGYTF. The CDR3 bases are TGTGCCAGTAGTGACTACAGGGATCCCTACTATGGCTACACCTTC.

This clone appeared once. CDR3 residues: CASSKTGQTNTEAFF. Here the CDR3 DNA reads TGTGCCAGCAGTAAGACGGGACAGACGAACACTGAAGCTTTCTTT. The chain is built from TRBV2 and TRBJ1-1; 7 bases agree with TRBD1. V shed 5 bases, J shed 1 base, and the junction held 7 bases outside the gene matches. This CDR3 region has 15 residues. The germline gives CDR1 SNHLY, CDR2 FYNNEI.

The chain is built from TRBV5-1 and TRBJ2-7; D remains unclear. Per germline, CDR1 SGHRS and CDR2 YFSETQ. The V gene lost 1 base and the J gene lost 0 bases, with 14 bases spanning the gap. This CDR3 spans 16 amino acids. CDR3 amino acids: CASSLKPYGSSYEQYF. Written as DNA, the CDR3 is TGCGCCAGCAGCTTGAAACCATACGGCAGCTCCTACGAGCAGTACTTC.

The CDR3 region has the DNA TGCGCCAGCAGCCAAGAAGGAGGGTTAGGAGAAAAACTGTTTTTT. It codes for CASSQEGGLGEKLFF. The gene calls are TRBV4-3 and TRBJ1-4; no clear D gene. The CDR3 sequence is 15 residues long. Trimming left V 0 bases short and J 8 bases short, with 13 bases between. CDR1 is LGHNA and CDR2 is YSLEER in the germline V gene.

The CDR3 DNA reads as TGTGCCAGCAGACCGGGACTAGCGGGCCCTACGCAGTATTTT. Amino acid sequence: CASRPGLAGPTQYF. This chain joins TRBV6-5 and TRBJ2-3; 12 bases agree with TRBD2. Trimming removed 6 bases from V and 8 bases from J; junction bases left unmatched: 6. Germline CDR1 reads MNHEY; CDR2 reads SVGAGI. The CDR3 contains 14 residues.

This clone was detected once. Written as DNA, the CDR3 is TGTGCCAGCAGCCAGAGTTTGTCAGGGGGCACTGAAGCTTTCTTT. This codes for CASSQSLSGGTEAFF. V is TRBV3-1 (or the pseudogene TRBV3-2) and J is TRBJ1-1; 7 bases are shared with TRBD1. There are 15 residues in the CDR3. Germline assignment: CDR1 LGHDT and CDR2 YNNKEL (reference sequence). Trimming at V came to 3 bases and at J to 4 bases, leaving 8 bases not matched to a gene.

The CDR3 here is CASGSGGGTGELFF. CDR3 bases: TGTGCCAGCGGCAGCGGGGGTGGCACCGGGGAGCTGTTTTTT. The chain recombines TRBV3-1 (or the pseudogene TRBV3-2) with TRBJ2-2, with 8 positions matching TRBD2. V lost 8 bases, J lost 4 bases, and 6 bases stayed unmatched. The CDR3 has 14 residues. Germline V CDR1 and CDR2: LGHDT, YNNKEL (reference sequence).

The genes are TRBV18 and TRBJ2-3, with D possibly being TRBD2 (7 bases). Trimming shortened V by 7 bases and J by 0 bases, and 11 bases separated the two germline ends. Germline-derived CDR1 and CDR2 are KGHSH and LQKENI. CDR3 size: 14 residues. The CDR3 spells CASWEGHSTDTQYF. CDR3 sequence (DNA): TGTGCCAGCTGGGAGGGACACAGCACAGATACGCAGTATTTT.

The chain joins TRBV5-4 to TRBJ2-1; D perhaps matches TRBD2 (6 bases). This CDR3 is built from 14 residues. Germline loops: CDR1 SGHNT, CDR2 YYREEE (reference sequence). Trimming pared 2 bases from V and 8 bases from J, leaving 14 bases between. The CDR3 DNA is TGTGCCAGCAGCTTAATGCGGGAATATGATGAGCAGTTCTTC. Amino acid sequence: CASSLMREYDEQFF.

CDR3 sequence: CASRDGGTLYGYTF. The CDR3 nucleotides are TGTGCCAGCAGGGACGGGGGAACCCTTTATGGCTACACCTTC. V and J are TRBV5-4 and TRBJ1-2, with TRBD1 as a possible D gene (5 bases). Germline V gene lookup returns CDR1 SGHNT and CDR2 YYREEE (reference sequence). The CDR3 is 14 residues long. V was trimmed by 5 bases and J by 5 bases, leaving 16 bases between them.

V usage is TRBV30 and J usage is TRBJ1-1, with TRBD1 as a possible D gene (5 bases). The germline V gene encodes CDR1 GTSNPN and CDR2 SVGIG (reference sequence). V lost 4 bases and J lost 11, with 23 bases in between. The CDR3 is made up of 14 amino acids. The CDR3: CAWTPGRGPYAAFF. CDR3 nucleotide sequence: TGTGCCTGGACACCTGGGAGGGGACCGTACGCGGCTTTCTTT.

The chain recombines TRBV18 with TRBJ2-7, with D unclear. The V gene lost 0 bases and the J gene lost 4 bases, with 7 bases spanning the gap. Germline CDR1 and CDR2: KGHSH and LQKENI. This CDR3 is built from 13 residues. Written as DNA, the CDR3 is TGTGCCAGCTCACCACCGTCTCTATACGAGCAGTACTTC. It is translated as CASSPPSLYEQYF. The full variable domain, rest sourced from reference TRBV18 and TRBJ2-7, is NAGVMQNPRHLVRRRGQEARLRCSPMKGHSHVYWYRQLPEEGLKFMVYLQKENIIDESGMPKERFSAEFPKEGPSILRIQQVVRGDSAAYFCASSPPSLYEQYFGPGTRLTVT.

The chain uses TRBV11-2 and TRBJ2-1; D is undetermined. The CDR3 is 15 amino acids. Germline V gene lookup returns CDR1 SGHAT and CDR2 FQNNGV. V was pared by 1 base and J by 2 bases, with 9 bases between. This chain's CDR3 is CASSLVGNTYNEQFF. In DNA form, the CDR3 reads TGTGCCAGCAGCTTAGTCGGCAACACCTACAATGAGCAGTTCTTC.

This clone was found a few times. The rearrangement links TRBV5-6 to TRBJ1-1, with D hard to call. The CDR3 contains 13 residues. Trimming took off 1 base at V and 1 base at J, with 5 bases between the two ends. Germline CDR1 reads SGHDT; CDR2 reads YYEEEE. This chain's CDR3 is CASSLMSNTEAFF. The CDR3 nucleotides read TGTGCCAGCAGCTTGATGTCGAACACTGAAGCTTTCTTT. Full variable domain (missing parts from reference TRBV5-6 and TRBJ1-1): DAGVTQSPTHLIKTRGQQVTLRCSPKSGHDTVSWYQQALGQGPQFIFQYYEEEERQRGNFPDRFSGHQFPNYSSELNVNALLLGDSALYLCASSLMSNTEAFFGQGTRLTVV.

The rearrangement links TRBV19 to TRBJ1-1, with D hard to call. Per the germline V gene, CDR1 is LNHDA and CDR2 is SQIVND (reference sequence). The length of the CDR3 is 11 residues. Trimming cost V 7 bases and J 7 bases, with 10 bases left between them. CDR3 sequence: CASNDGGEAFF. Written as DNA, the CDR3 is TGTGCCAGTAACGACGGAGGTGAAGCTTTCTTT.

The chain carries TRBV10-3 and TRBJ1-2; 7 nucleotides align to TRBD1. The CDR3 extends over 15 amino acids. Germline V gives CDR1 ENHRY, CDR2 SYGVKD. Trimming cost V 4 bases and J 2 bases; bases outside gene matches: 7. The CDR3 nucleotides read TGTGCCATCAGTGGAACCGGGACAGCCAACTATGGCTACACCTTC. Protein sequence: CAISGTGTANYGYTF.

The rearrangement uses TRBV12-3 or TRBV12-4 and TRBJ1-1; 8 nucleotides match TRBD1. The CDR3 covers 12 residues. After removal of 3 bases from V and 9 bases from J, the junction contained 3 bases not matched to a gene. The CDR3 DNA reads TGTGCCAGCAGTTTTGGGGACAGGCAAGCTTTCTTT. Its protein product is CASSFGDRQAFF.

The gene calls are TRBV6-4 and TRBJ1-5, with TRBD1 as a possible D gene (5 bases). This CDR3 is built from 18 residues. V lost 7 bases to trimming and J lost 0 bases, with 22 bases between them. Per germline, CDR1 MRHNA and CDR2 SNTAGT. Here the CDR3 reads CASNSSRPGTHSNQPQHF. The CDR3 coding sequence is TGTGCCAGCAATTCATCCCGGCCAGGGACCCATAGCAATCAGCCCCAGCATTTT.

This sequence joins TRBV19 and TRBJ2-6; D is perhaps TRBD2 (6 bases). There are 18 residues in the CDR3. Germline loops: CDR1 LNHDA, CDR2 SQIVND (reference sequence). Trimming cost V 5 bases and J 1 base, with 18 bases left between them. In DNA, the CDR3 is TGTGCCAGTAGTTTCACACTCGGGAGTGGGTCTGGGGCCAACGTCCTGACTTTC. This encodes CASSFTLGSGSGANVLTF. Full variable domain (outside the CDR3, taken from reference TRBV19 and TRBJ2-6): DGGITQSPKYLFRKEGQNVTLSCEQNLNHDAMYWYRQDPGQGLRLIYYSQIVNDFQKGDIAEGYSVSREKKESFPLTVTSAQKNPTAFYLCASSFTLGSGSGANVLTFGAGSRLTVL.